The rows below give T cell receptor beta chains drawn from one sample of a study of CD8 T cells in ankylosing spondylitis. TCRdb reprocessed the 5' RACE reads with MiXCR, giving one entry per CDR3 protein. Here the sample spans about 220,000 distinct CDR3 sequences, about 10% being singletons. The sample taken for sequencing was blood, either unsorted or a sorted T cell fraction (not recorded which). These receptors were collected from a male donor with ankylosing spondylitis or in good health (not recorded which). CDR3s include the opening cysteine and the closing phenylalanine or tryptophan. The D gene is left open where the match is weak. Clone size is shown for a subset of rows, as once, few, many or a class of expanded clone.

NA TRBJ2-3 TRBV29-1 14 many CSVEAGLGRDTQYF TGCAGCGTTGAAGCAGGATTGGGGCGAGATACGCAGTATTTT
TRBD2 TRBJ2-3 TRBV20-1 14 many CSASRRGDADTQYF TGCAGTGCTAGCCGGCGGGGGGATGCGGATACGCAGTATTTT
TRBD2 TRBJ2-1 TRBV28 19 few CASSPLPPTKRGQNNEQFF TGTGCCAGCAGCCCCCTGCCCCCGACTAAGCGGGGGCAAAACAATGAGCAGTTCTTC
NA TRBJ1-2 TRBV5-1 14 many CASSLADSNYGYTF TGTGCCAGCAGTTTAGCCGACTCAAACTATGGCTACACCTTC
TRBD1 TRBJ2-7 TRBV10-3 16 NA CAISDGAAGGVGEQYF TGTGCCATCAGTGACGGAGCGGCAGGGGGAGTGGGGGAGCAGTACTTC
TRBD1 TRBJ1-1 TRBV28 16 many CASSLPGTGRNTEAFF TGTGCCAGCAGTTTACCTGGGACAGGGCGGAACACTGAAGCTTTCTTT
NA TRBJ1-1 TRBV6-2/TRBV6-3 15 many CASSSGSLLNTEAFF TGTGCCAGCAGCTCAGGGTCTCTTCTCAACACTGAAGCTTTCTTT
NA TRBJ2-5 TRBV20-1 15 few CSATPTGRPKETQYF TGCAGTGCTACCCCAACCGGGCGGCCTAAAGAGACCCAGTACTTC
NA TRBJ2-3 TRBV5-1 17 NA CASSLAGFSWGTDTQYF TGCGCCAGCAGCTTGGCCGGCTTTAGCTGGGGCACAGATACGCAGTATTTT
NA TRBJ1-2 TRBV7-9 15 many CASSFISDYGYGYTF TGTGCCAGCAGCTTCATATCAGATTACGGCTATGGCTACACCTTC
NA TRBJ2-7 TRBV5-1 15 NA CASSLAFHASYEQYF TGCGCCAGCAGCCTGGCGTTCCACGCATCCTACGAGCAGTACTTC
NA TRBJ2-1 TRBV20-1 13 NA CSARELFAHEQFF TGCAGTGCTAGAGAGCTCTTTGCCCATGAGCAGTTCTTC
NA TRBJ1-5 TRBV18 14 many CASSPQGVDQPQHF TGTGCCAGCTCACCACAGGGAGTAGATCAGCCCCAGCATTTT
NA TRBJ2-7 TRBV28 16 many CASSSRTEDSTCEQYF TGTGCCAGCAGTTCTCGGACAGAAGACTCTACGTGCGAGCAGTACTTC
NA TRBJ2-1 TRBV28 16 few CASSPGGGGSYNEQFF TGTGCCAGCAGCCCCGGAGGGGGTGGCTCCTACAATGAGCAGTTCTTC
TRBD1 TRBJ2-5 TRBV5-1 16 few CASSRTPGQGEETQYF TGCGCCAGCAGCCGAACCCCGGGACAGGGAGAAGAGACCCAGTACTTC
NA TRBJ1-2 TRBV7-2 13 NA CASSSSLSRGYTF TGTGCCAGCAGCTCCAGCTTATCTAGGGGCTACACCTTC
NA TRBJ1-5 TRBV20-1 14 many CSARETGVDQPQHF TGCAGTGCTAGAGAAACGGGGGTCGATCAGCCCCAGCATTTT
NA TRBJ2-7 TRBV12-3/TRBV12-4 12 few CASSGKGYEQYF TGTGCCAGCAGTGGTAAAGGGTACGAGCAGTACTTC
NA TRBJ2-3 TRBV3-1 14 many CASSFSGEGNTQYF TGTGCCAGCAGCTTCTCGGGGGAAGGAAATACGCAGTATTTT
TRBD2 TRBJ2-2 TRBV5-1 16 many CASSLSGGANTGELFF TGCGCCAGCAGCTTAAGCGGGGGCGCGAACACCGGGGAGCTGTTTTTT
NA TRBJ1-3 TRBV5-1 15 many CASSLGGNNGNTIYF TGCGCCAGCAGTCTGGGGGGGAATAATGGAAACACCATATATTTT
TRBD2 TRBJ2-1 TRBV7-3 15 few CASSLNTGLASEQFF TGTGCCAGCAGCTTGAACACGGGACTAGCAAGTGAGCAGTTCTTC
NA TRBJ1-2 TRBV5-1 13 many CASSLETNYGYTF TGCGCCAGCAGCTTGGAGACTAACTATGGCTACACCTTC
TRBD2 TRBJ2-1 TRBV6-4 19 few CASSNPGLAGGSSYNEQFF TGTGCCAGCAGTAACCCGGGACTAGCGGGGGGGAGCTCCTACAATGAGCAGTTCTTC
NA TRBJ2-1 TRBV5-1 16 many CASSPPTGFLYNEQFF TGCGCCAGCAGCCCCCCCACAGGTTTCCTTTACAATGAGCAGTTCTTC
NA TRBJ2-1 TRBV28 14 few CASSSPGYFNPWFF TGTGCCAGCAGTTCCCCGGGATATTTTAACCCTTGGTTCTTC
TRBD1 TRBJ1-2 TRBV7-9 13 few CASSPDTGVGYTF TGTGCCAGCAGCCCAGATACAGGGGTTGGCTACACCTTC
NA TRBJ2-7 TRBV5-1 12 many CASSEQGPEQYF TGCGCCAGCAGTGAACAGGGTCCCGAGCAGTACTTC
NA TRBJ2-5 TRBV12-3/TRBV12-4 13 many CASSFGSQETQYF TGTGCCAGCAGTTTCGGCAGCCAAGAGACCCAGTACTTC
TRBD2 TRBJ2-7 TRBV6-5 17 NA CASSYSKALSGGDGQYF TGTGCCAGCAGTTACTCGAAAGCCCTCAGCGGGGGGGACGGGCAGTACTTC
NA TRBJ2-5 TRBV7-3 15 few CASSSGGGQGETQYF TGTGCCAGCAGCTCCGGAGGGGGGCAAGGAGAGACCCAGTACTTC
NA TRBJ1-5 TRBV3-1 13 few CASSQVSSQPQHF TGTGCCAGCAGCCAAGTGAGTAGTCAGCCCCAGCATTTT
TRBD1 TRBJ1-2 TRBV5-1 13 NA CASSRGTDYGYTF TGCGCCAGCAGCAGGGGGACAGACTATGGCTACACCTTC
TRBD2 TRBJ2-3 TRBV7-2 15 few CASSTSSGGWDTQYF TGTGCCAGCAGCACTTCTAGCGGGGGGTGGGATACGCAGTATTTT
TRBD2 TRBJ2-1 TRBV20-1 15 many CSAGPVAGGLDEQFF TGCAGTGCAGGGCCTGTAGCGGGGGGGCTGGATGAGCAGTTCTTC
TRBD1 TRBJ1-6 TRBV20-1 17 few CSARTFSQGEQNSPLHF TGCAGTGCTAGAACTTTTAGTCAGGGGGAACAGAATTCACCCCTCCACTTT
NA TRBJ2-1 TRBV20-1 13 many CSAPDRLTVGPFF TGCAGTGCTCCTGATAGGCTGACAGTGGGTCCGTTCTTC
TRBD2 TRBJ2-5 TRBV5-1 20 few CASSLPRVGVASGGSQTQYF TGCGCCAGCAGCCTTCCCAGGGTGGGGGTCGCTAGCGGGGGTTCACAGACCCAGTACTTC
TRBD2 TRBJ2-3 TRBV11-3 16 NA CASSRTGLASTDTQYF TGTGCCAGCAGCCGTACGGGACTAGCGTCCACAGATACGCAGTATTTT
NA TRBJ2-3 TRBV27 17 few CASGYTTRTLSTDTQYF TGTGCCAGCGGCTACACTACGAGAACACTCAGCACAGATACGCAGTATTTT
NA TRBJ1-5 TRBV3-1 15 NA CASSQDGRVNQPQHF TGTGCCAGCAGCCAAGATGGCAGGGTCAATCAGCCCCAGCATTTT
NA TRBJ1-5 TRBV5-6 14 many CASSWGGVGQPQHF TGTGCCAGCAGCTGGGGCGGGGTAGGACAGCCCCAGCATTTT
TRBD2 TRBJ2-1 TRBV24-1 17 many CATSGPGVAGGYNEQFF TGTGCCACCAGTGGCCCGGGGGTAGCGGGGGGTTACAATGAGCAGTTCTTC
NA TRBJ2-1 TRBV15 14 NA CATSGPGWGNEQFF TGTGCCACCAGCGGTCCAGGGTGGGGCAATGAGCAGTTCTTC
NA TRBJ1-1 TRBV5-1 15 few CASSGGTISNTEAFF TGCGCCAGCAGCGGCGGGACAATTTCGAACACTGAAGCTTTCTTT
TRBD2 TRBJ2-2 TRBV5-1 18 many CASSKGLAGAANTGELFF TGCGCCAGCAGCAAGGGACTAGCGGGGGCCGCGAACACCGGGGAGCTGTTTTTT
NA TRBJ2-3 TRBV20-1 14 many CSARRLDGADTQYF TGCAGTGCTAGAAGACTAGATGGCGCAGATACGCAGTATTTT
NA TRBJ2-7 TRBV15 15 NA CATSEPGSHSYEQYF TGTGCCACCAGCGAGCCGGGATCCCACTCCTACGAGCAGTACTTC
NA TRBJ2-7 TRBV9 15 NA CASSVGAGDSYEQYF TGTGCCAGCAGCGTAGGGGCAGGGGACTCCTACGAGCAGTACTTC
NA TRBJ2-3 TRBV7-2 17 NA CASSSPLAAGKGDTQYF TGTGCCAGCAGCTCCCCCCTGGCTGCTGGCAAAGGGGATACGCAGTATTTT
NA TRBJ1-2 TRBV5-4 15 many CASSSGQSKNYGYTF TGTGCCAGCAGCTCTGGACAGTCGAAGAACTATGGCTACACCTTC
NA TRBJ2-2 TRBV7-9 14 NA CASSPGPSTGELFF TGTGCCAGCAGCCCGGGGCCGAGCACCGGGGAGCTGTTTTTT
TRBD1 TRBJ2-1 TRBV7-2 13 many CASSLGQVGEQFF TGTGCCAGCAGCCTCGGACAGGTCGGTGAGCAGTTCTTC
NA TRBJ1-3 TRBV5-1 15 many CASSLVSSSGNTIYF TGCGCCAGCAGCTTGGTATCCAGCTCTGGAAACACCATATATTTT
TRBD1 TRBJ2-7 TRBV20-1 13 many CSVGQGATYEQYF TGCAGTGTCGGACAGGGGGCCACCTACGAGCAGTACTTC
NA TRBJ1-3 TRBV20-1 16 many CSARGEWGREGNTIYF TGCAGTGCTAGAGGCGAGTGGGGGCGAGAAGGAAACACCATATATTTT
TRBD2 TRBJ2-3 TRBV20-1 18 many CSAPGLAGGRTWGDTQYF TGCAGTGCTCCGGGACTAGCGGGGGGGCGGACCTGGGGAGATACGCAGTATTTT